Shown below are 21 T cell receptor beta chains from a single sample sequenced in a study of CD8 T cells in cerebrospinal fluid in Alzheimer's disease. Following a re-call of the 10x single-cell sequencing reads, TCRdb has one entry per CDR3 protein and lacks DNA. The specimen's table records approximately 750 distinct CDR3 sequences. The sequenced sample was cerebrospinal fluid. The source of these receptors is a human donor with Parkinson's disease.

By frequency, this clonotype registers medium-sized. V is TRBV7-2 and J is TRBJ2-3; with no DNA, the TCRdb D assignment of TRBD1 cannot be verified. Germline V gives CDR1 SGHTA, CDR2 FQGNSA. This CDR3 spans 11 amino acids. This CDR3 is CASTGSDTQYF.

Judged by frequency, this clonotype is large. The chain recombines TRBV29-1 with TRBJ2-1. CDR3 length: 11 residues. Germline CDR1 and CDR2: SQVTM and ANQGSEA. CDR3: CSVETYREQFF.

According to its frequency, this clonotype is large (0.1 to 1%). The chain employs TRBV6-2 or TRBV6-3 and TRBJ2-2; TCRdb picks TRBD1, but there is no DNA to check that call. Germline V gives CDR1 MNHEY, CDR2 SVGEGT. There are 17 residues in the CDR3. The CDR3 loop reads CASSYSGTGTPAGELFF.

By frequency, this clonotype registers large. CDR3 protein: CSAPRAGGNTGELFF. The V and J genes are TRBV20-1 and TRBJ2-2; TCRdb's D call, TRBD2, is unchecked because there is no DNA. Looked up from germline, CDR1 is DFQATT and CDR2 is SNEGSKA (reference sequence). There are 15 residues in the CDR3.

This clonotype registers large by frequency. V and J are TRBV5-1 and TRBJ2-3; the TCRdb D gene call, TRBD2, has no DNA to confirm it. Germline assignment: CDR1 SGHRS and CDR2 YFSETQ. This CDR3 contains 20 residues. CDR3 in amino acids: CASSYFLTKTSGSSTDTQYF.

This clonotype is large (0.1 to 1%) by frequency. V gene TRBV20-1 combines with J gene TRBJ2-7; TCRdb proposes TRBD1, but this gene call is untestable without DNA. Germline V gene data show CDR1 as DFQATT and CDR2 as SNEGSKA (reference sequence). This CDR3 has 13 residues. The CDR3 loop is CSARRDSYYEQYF.

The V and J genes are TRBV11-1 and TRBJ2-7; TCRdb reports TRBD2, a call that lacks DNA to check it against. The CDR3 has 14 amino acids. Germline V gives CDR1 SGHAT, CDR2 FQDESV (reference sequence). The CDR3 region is CASSFRDSLDEQYF.

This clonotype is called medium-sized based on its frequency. The CDR3 protein is CASSIRGQDEQYF. V is TRBV19 and J is TRBJ2-7; TCRdb proposes TRBD1, but this gene call is untestable without DNA. Germline assignment: CDR1 LNHDA and CDR2 SQIVND (reference sequence). The CDR3 runs to 13 residues.

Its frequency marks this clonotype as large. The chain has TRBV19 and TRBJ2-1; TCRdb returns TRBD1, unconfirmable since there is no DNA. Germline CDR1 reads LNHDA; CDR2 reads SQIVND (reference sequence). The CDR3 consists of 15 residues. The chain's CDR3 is CASSIGYRSMDEQFF.

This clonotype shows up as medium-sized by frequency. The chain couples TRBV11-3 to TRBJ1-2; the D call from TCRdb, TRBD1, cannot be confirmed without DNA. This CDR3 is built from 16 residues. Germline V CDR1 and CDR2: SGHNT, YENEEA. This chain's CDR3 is CASSPTGQGAERGYTF.

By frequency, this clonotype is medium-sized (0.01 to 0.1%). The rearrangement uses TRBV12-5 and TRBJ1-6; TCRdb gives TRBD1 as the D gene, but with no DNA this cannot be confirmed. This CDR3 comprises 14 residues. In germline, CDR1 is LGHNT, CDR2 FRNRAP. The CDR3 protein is CASGFDSNNSPLHF. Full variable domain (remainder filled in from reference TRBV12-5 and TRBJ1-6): DARVTQTPRHKVTEMGQEVTMRCQPILGHNTVFWYRQTMMQGLELLAYFRNRAPLDDSGMPKDRFSAEMPDATLATLKIQPSEPRDSAVYFCASGFDSNNSPLHFGNGTRLTVT.

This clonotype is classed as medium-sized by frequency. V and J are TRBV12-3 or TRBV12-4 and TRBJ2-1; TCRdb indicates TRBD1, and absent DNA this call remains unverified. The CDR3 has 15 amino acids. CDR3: CASSSRGGTYNEQFF.

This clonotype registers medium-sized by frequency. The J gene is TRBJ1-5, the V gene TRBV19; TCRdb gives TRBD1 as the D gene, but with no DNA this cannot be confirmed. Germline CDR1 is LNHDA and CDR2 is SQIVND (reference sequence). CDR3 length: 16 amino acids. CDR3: CASSIWGRGQNQPQHF.

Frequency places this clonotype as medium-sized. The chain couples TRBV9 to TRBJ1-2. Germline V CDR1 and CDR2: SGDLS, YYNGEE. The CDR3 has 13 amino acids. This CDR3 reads CASSVVQGGGYTF.

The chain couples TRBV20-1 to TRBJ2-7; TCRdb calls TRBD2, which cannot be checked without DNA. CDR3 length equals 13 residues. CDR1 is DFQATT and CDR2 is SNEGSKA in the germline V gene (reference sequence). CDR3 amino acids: CSTPGLLSYEQYF.

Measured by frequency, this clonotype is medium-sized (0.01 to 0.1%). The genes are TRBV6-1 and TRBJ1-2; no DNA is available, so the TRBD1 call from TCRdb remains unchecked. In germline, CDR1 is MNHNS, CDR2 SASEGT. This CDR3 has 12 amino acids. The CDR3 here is CASNTGNYGYTF.

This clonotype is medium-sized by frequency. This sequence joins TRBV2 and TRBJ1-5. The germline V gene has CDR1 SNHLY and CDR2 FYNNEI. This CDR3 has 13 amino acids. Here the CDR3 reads CASSAESNQPQHF.

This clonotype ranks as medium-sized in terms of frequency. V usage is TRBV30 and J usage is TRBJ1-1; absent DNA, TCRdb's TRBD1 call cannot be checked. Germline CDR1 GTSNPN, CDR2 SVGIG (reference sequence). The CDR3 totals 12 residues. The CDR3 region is CAWRDRVIEAFF.

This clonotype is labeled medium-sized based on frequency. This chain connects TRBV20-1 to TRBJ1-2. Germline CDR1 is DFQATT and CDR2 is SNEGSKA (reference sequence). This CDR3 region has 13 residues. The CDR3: CSGGDSTSRGYTF.

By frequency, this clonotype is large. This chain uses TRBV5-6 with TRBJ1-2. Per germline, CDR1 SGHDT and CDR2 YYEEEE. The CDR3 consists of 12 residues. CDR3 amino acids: CASSMDSYGYTF.

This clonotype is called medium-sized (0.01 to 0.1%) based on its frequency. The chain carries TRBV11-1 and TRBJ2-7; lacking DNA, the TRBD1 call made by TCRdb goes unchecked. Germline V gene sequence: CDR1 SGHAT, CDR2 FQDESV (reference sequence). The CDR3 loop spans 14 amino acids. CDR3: CASSYSGGPYEQYF. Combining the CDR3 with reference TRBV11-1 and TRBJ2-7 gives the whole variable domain EAEVAQSPRYKITEKSQAVAFWCDPISGHATLYWYRQILGQGPELLVQFQDESVVDDSQLPKDRFSAERLKGVDSTLKIQPAELGDSAMYLCASSYSGGPYEQYFGPGTRLTVT.